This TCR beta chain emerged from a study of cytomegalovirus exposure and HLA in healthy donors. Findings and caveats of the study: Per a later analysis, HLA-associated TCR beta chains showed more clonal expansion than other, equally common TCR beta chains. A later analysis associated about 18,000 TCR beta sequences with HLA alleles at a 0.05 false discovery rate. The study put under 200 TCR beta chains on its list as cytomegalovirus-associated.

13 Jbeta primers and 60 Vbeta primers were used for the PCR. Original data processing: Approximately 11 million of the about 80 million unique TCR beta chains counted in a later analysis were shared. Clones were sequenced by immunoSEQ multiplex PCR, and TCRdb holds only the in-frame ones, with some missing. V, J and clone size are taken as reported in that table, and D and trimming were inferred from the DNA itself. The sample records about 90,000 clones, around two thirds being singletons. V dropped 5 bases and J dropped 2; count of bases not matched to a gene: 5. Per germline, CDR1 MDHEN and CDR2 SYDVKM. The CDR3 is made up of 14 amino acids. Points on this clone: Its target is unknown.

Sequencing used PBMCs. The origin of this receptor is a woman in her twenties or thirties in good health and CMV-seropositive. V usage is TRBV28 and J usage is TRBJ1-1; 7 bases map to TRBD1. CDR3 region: CASSLGTANTEAFF. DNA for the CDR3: TGTGCCAGCAGTCTCGGGACAGCTAACACTGAAGCTTTCTTT.